This passage covers 4 T cell receptor beta chains from one sample sequenced in a study of PD-L1 blockade in urothelial cancer. The time point: pretreatment peripheral blood. Sequenced by immunoSEQ multiplex PCR; TCRdb stores in-frame clones only, minus some. The sample lists some 45,000 clones, 80% occurring once. Here the sequenced sample was PBMCs, taken around atezolizumab (anti-PD-L1) treatment. These receptor sequences come from a man aged 55 to 70 with urothelial cancer.

This chain uses TRBV30 with TRBJ2-1, with a tentative D call TRBD2 (6 bases). The CDR3 spans 13 residues. Per the germline V gene, CDR1 is GTSNPN and CDR2 is SVGIG (reference sequence). CDR3 bases: TGTGCGTCGGTAGCGGAGCTCTACAATGAGCAGTTCTTC. This translates into CASVAELYNEQFF.

The chain uses TRBV7-8 and TRBJ2-2; perhaps TRBD1 as D (7 bases). The CDR3 totals 17 residues. Germline V gene data show CDR1 as SGHVS and CDR2 as FQNEAQ. The ends were cut back, 5 bases at V and 6 bases at J, with 22 bases in the middle. CDR3 residues: CASSETSRQGGPGELFF. DNA of the CDR3: TGTGCCAGCAGCGAAACAAGCCGACAGGGAGGCCCCGGGGAGCTGTTTTTT.

The gene calls are TRBV10-1 and TRBJ2-2, with 10 bases identical to TRBD2. The length of the CDR3 is 16 residues. Germline lookup yields CDR1 WNHNN and CDR2 SYGVQD (reference sequence). J lost 5 bases, V lost 5 bases, and 8 bases had no gene match. The CDR3, as DNA: TGCGCCAGCAGTAAGACTAGCGGGCTGGGGACCGGGGAGCTGTTTTTT. This translates into CASSKTSGLGTGELFF.

This chain uses TRBV9 with TRBJ2-7; 7 bases match TRBD1. The CDR3 length is 13 residues. Germline values: CDR1 SGDLS, CDR2 YYNGEE. V shed 4 bases and J 5 bases; nucleotides not matched to a gene: 6. The CDR3 reads CASSPRQGHEQYF. The DNA of the CDR3 is TGTGCCAGCAGCCCCCGACAGGGCCACGAGCAGTACTTC.